This T cell receptor beta chain was sequenced in a study of metastatic and nonmetastatic thyroid tumors (dated by TCRdb to 2018 to 2021). Regarding the study in general: For patients with malignant and with benign thyroid disease, the researchers compared repertoires between peripheral blood samples and tumor or nodule tissue samples.

Before undergoing thyroid surgery, none of the patients had been given any kind of treatment. Patient clinical samples collected from about 2011 to 2018 were retrospectively analysed using T-cell receptor beta sequencing. The library was produced with PCR. Sequencing instrument: Illumina HiSeq 4000. High-throughput sequencing was used to profile the CDR3 region of the TCR beta-chain in every patient. The original methods were these. CDR3 differences across clinicopathological groups were used to build a classifier for discriminating distant-metastatic papillary thyroid cancer patients. To measure repertoire diversity the researchers used the Shannon index, while the Morisita-Horn index served to gauge how similar the tumor and blood repertoires were. TCRdb trimmed the raw reads at Q25, called clones with MiXCR and kept productive beta chains. These V and J calls derive from TCRdb rather than the authors' analysis. The table for this sample lists under 100,000 clones; less than 10% of them were counted only once. Around 8.5% of the sample rests with the top ten.

Study-wide findings and limitations: TCR beta diversity was reported as significantly higher in malignant tumors than in benign nodules, in both blood and tumor samples.

The sample holds many counts of this clone. This clone's antigen is unknown. It has no much larger one-base neighbor in the sample; base qualities were not kept. The clonotype was recovered from a female donor with papillary thyroid cancer or a benign thyroid nodule (not recorded which). Some clones in this sample may be carry-over from other donors' samples. Sequencing was done on a sample of blood.

The nucleotides read TGCGCCAGCAGCTTGAGGACAGGGTCCTACAATGAGCAGTTCTTC. This sequence encodes CASSLRTGSYNEQFF. This chain joins TRBV5-1 to TRBJ2-1; 8 junctional bases match TRBD1. CDR1 and CDR2, per the germline V gene, are SGHRS and YFSETQ. The germline V and J ends show losses of 1 base and 1 base respectively, and no gene match explains 1 base of the junction. The cysteine opens and the phenylalanine closes a CDR3 of 15 amino acids. The DNA shown is the 45-base CDR3, in frame from base 1. Beyond the CDR3, the reference TRBV5-1 and TRBJ2-1 genes provide the residues; the full variable domain reads: KAGVTQTPRYLIKTRGQQVTLSCSPISGHRSVSWYQQTPGQGLQFLFEYFSETQRNKGNFPGRFSGRQFSNSRSEMNVSTLELGDSALYLCASSLRTGSYNEQFFGPGTRLTVL.